This entry is about one T cell receptor (beta chain). Antigen unknown. PCR employed 60 Vbeta and 13 Jbeta primers. Profiling relied on immunoSEQ multiplex PCR, and the TCRdb table lists in-frame clones only, not all of them. The repertoire consists of 120,000 or so clones, with roughly 85% occurring once and the leading ten covering 20%. This entry belongs to a study of cytomegalovirus exposure and HLA in healthy donors. Study results and caveats: At a 0.05 false discovery rate, a later analysis found 15,000 to 20,000 TCR beta sequences to be associated with HLA alleles. A later analysis reported that several of the most significant clusters appeared to be linked to common viral pathogens, among them Epstein-Barr virus. More clonal expansion characterized HLA-associated TCR beta chains than equally common others in a later analysis. For presence/absence analyses, sequencing depth was assumed to be roughly uniform across donors.

The germline CDR1 and CDR2 sequences are KGHSH and LQKENI. The ends were cut back, 2 bases at V and 0 bases at J, with 13 bases in the middle. The CDR3 contains 17 residues. The TCR sequence derives from a man aged 18 to 35 in good health and CMV-seropositive. Sequenced input: PBMCs. V usage is TRBV18 and J usage is TRBJ1-4; unclear D gene. The CDR3 sequence is CASSPGPEAPTNEKLFF. Here the CDR3 DNA reads TGTGCCAGCTCACCAGGGCCGGAGGCACCAACTAATGAAAAACTGTTTTTT.